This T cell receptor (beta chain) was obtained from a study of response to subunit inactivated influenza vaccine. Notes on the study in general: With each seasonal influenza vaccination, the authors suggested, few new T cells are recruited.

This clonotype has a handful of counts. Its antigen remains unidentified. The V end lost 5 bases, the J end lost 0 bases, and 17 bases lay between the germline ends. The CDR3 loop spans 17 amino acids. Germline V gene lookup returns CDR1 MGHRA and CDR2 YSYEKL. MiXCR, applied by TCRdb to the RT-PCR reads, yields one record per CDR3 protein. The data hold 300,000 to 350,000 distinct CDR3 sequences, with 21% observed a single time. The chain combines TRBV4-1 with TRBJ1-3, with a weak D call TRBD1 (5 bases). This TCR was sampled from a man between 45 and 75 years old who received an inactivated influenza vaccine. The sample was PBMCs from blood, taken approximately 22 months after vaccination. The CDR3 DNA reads TGCGCCAGCAGCGCCCAGGGTCAGTCCCACTCTGGAAACACCATATATTTT. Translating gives CASSAQGQSHSGNTIYF.